This TCR beta chain stems from a study of T cells in localized non-small cell lung cancer. CDR3 length: 10 amino acids. CDR1 MDHEN and CDR2 SYDVKM come from the germline V gene. Deletions cut 8 bases from V and 10 bases from J, with 6 bases between. A note on this clone: Its cognate antigen is unknown.

Study-level results: Uninvolved adjacent lung showed peak T cell clonality, exceeding tumor.

This table comes from immunoSEQ multiplex PCR, and its TCRdb copy is limited to in-frame clones, with some not included. The table records around 19,000 clones, about 90% of them present only once. The gene calls are TRBV28 and TRBJ1-6, with D unresolved. The receptor's source is a woman aged 35 to 70 with stage I lung adenocarcinoma. The material was peripheral blood, obtained before any cancer treatment. CDR3: CASGGSPLHF. Written as DNA, the CDR3 is TGTGCCAGCGGAGGATCACCCCTCCACTTT.